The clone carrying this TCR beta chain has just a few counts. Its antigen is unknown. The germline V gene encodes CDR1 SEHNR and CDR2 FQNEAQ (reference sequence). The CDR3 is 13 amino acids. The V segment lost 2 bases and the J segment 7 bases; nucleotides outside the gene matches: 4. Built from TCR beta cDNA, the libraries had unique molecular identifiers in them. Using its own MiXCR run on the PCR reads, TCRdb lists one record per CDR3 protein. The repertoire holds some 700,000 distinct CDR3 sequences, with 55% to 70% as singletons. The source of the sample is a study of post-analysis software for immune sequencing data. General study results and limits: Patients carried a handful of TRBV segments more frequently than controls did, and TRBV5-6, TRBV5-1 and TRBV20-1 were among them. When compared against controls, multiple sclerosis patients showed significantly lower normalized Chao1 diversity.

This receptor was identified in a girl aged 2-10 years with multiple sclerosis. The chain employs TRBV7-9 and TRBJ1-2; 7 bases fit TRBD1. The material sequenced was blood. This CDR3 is CASSLQGGTGYTF. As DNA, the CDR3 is TGTGCCAGCAGCTTACAGGGGGGAACTGGCTACACCTTC.